Shown below are 7 T cell receptor beta chains from a single sample sequenced in a study of OX40 agonist ivuxolimab in advanced cancers. Sequencing used immunoSEQ multiplex PCR; TCRdb keeps in-frame clones, though not all of them. The profile covers roughly 70,000 clones, with roughly four fifths appearing a single time and approximately 6.8% taken by the ten largest. The sample was CD4+ or CD8+ T cells sorted from blood, taken in a trial of the OX40 agonist ivuxolimab. All receptors come from an adult with an advanced solid tumor such as melanoma, head and neck, liver or kidney cancer.

The table lists this clone with a count of one. This chain connects TRBV27 to TRBJ2-7, with 9 nucleotides matching TRBD2. The V gene's germline CDR1 is MNHEY and CDR2 SMNVEV (reference sequence). The J segment lost 5 bases and the V segment lost 5 bases, leaving 16 bases of the junction unmatched. CDR3 length equals 17 residues. This CDR3 reads CASSPRSAGGPLNEQYF. DNA for the CDR3: TGTGCCAGCAGTCCCAGATCGGCGGGAGGGCCTCTAAACGAGCAGTACTTC.

V usage is TRBV5-8 and J usage is TRBJ1-2, with D perhaps matching TRBD1 (6 bases). V lost 0 bases and J lost 6, with 12 bases in between. This CDR3 has 14 amino acids. Germline loops: CDR1 SGHTS, CDR2 YDEGEE. The CDR3 sequence: CASSLDRVTNGYTF. The CDR3 DNA follows: TGTGCCAGCAGCTTGGACAGGGTTACCAATGGCTACACCTTC.

V gene TRBV30 combines with J gene TRBJ2-3, with 7 bases lining up with TRBD2. The CDR3 runs to 14 residues. J lost 0 bases, V lost 4 bases, and 4 bases had no gene match. In germline, CDR1 is GTSNPN, CDR2 SVGIG (reference sequence). The DNA of the CDR3 is TGTGCCTGGACTAGCGGAACTAGCACAGATACGCAGTATTTT. Its protein product is CAWTSGTSTDTQYF.

In its sample, this clone was seen once. The chain uses TRBV10-1 and TRBJ2-2, with no clear D. The CDR3 has 17 residues. V lost 1 base to trimming and J lost 4 bases, with 16 bases between them. The germline V gene encodes CDR1 WNHNN and CDR2 SYGVQD (reference sequence). The CDR3 spells CASSECEGKSGTGELFF. The CDR3 DNA reads TGCGCCAGCAGTGAGTGCGAAGGGAAAAGTGGCACCGGGGAGCTGTTTTTT.

This clone has more than one count but fewer than ten. The V gene is TRBV2, the J gene TRBJ1-2; TRBD1 matches 9 bases. CDR1 and CDR2 (germline): SNHLY, FYNNEI. The CDR3 runs to 14 residues. The junction had 8 bases not matched to a gene; V was cut back by 8 bases and J by 4 bases. The CDR3 region is CASLQGAVSYGYTF. For the CDR3, the DNA is TGTGCCAGCCTACAGGGGGCGGTGAGCTATGGCTACACCTTC.

V gene TRBV9 combines with J gene TRBJ1-4; no firm D call. Germline lookup yields CDR1 SGDLS and CDR2 YYNGEE. V was clipped by 0 bases and J by 0 bases, with 9 bases between them. The CDR3 runs to 16 residues. The CDR3 loop reads CASSVGEGATNEKLFF. The CDR3 region has the DNA TGTGCCAGCAGCGTAGGAGAGGGCGCAACTAATGAAAAACTGTTTTTT.

V gene TRBV6-6 combines with J gene TRBJ2-2; tentative D call: TRBD1 (6 bases). V dropped 5 bases and J dropped 3 bases, with 13 bases sitting between them. The germline V gene encodes CDR1 MNHNY and CDR2 SVGAGI (reference sequence). CDR3 length: 15 amino acids. In DNA form, the CDR3 reads TGTGCCAGCAGTCCTCCGGGACATTACACCGGGGAGCTGTTTTTT. Translation: CASSPPGHYTGELFF.